This TCR beta chain is from a study of T cell clusters in autoimmune cytopenias. TRB was amplified by touch-down multiplex PCR, primer pools A and B combined. With the multiplex PCR reads reprocessed, TCRdb shows one record per CDR3 protein and no DNA. The sample's table shows 5,000 to 7,000 distinct CDR3 sequences. CDR3 length: 14 amino acids. In germline, CDR1 is SGHDT, CDR2 YYEEEE. Points on this clonotype: Its antigen is unknown.

Study-level findings and limits: Physiological T cell clusters of healthy donors were apparently absent in primary autoimmune cytopenia patients.

Each sample's input was roughly 270 ng genomic DNA, 40,000 or so genome equivalents. The sample was also linked to a second study, of T cell repertoires in aging, cancer and after chemotherapy.

The sequence came from a human donor in good health. What was sequenced was peripheral blood. V is TRBV5-6 and J is TRBJ1-6; without DNA, the TCRdb call of TRBD1 cannot be checked. The CDR3 spells CASSLGQGNSPLHF.